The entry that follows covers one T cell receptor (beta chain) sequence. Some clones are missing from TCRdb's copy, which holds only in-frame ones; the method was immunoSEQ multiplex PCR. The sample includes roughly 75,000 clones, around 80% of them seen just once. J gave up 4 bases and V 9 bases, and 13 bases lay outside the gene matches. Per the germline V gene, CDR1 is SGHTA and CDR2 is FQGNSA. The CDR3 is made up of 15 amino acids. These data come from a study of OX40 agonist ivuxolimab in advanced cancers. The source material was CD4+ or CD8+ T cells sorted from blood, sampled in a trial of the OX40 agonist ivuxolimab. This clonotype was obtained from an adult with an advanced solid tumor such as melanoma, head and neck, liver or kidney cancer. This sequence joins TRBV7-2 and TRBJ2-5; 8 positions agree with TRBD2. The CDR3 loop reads CASTVRGGRRETQYF. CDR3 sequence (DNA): TGTGCCAGTACAGTCCGGGGGGGGCGCCGAGAGACCCAGTACTTC.